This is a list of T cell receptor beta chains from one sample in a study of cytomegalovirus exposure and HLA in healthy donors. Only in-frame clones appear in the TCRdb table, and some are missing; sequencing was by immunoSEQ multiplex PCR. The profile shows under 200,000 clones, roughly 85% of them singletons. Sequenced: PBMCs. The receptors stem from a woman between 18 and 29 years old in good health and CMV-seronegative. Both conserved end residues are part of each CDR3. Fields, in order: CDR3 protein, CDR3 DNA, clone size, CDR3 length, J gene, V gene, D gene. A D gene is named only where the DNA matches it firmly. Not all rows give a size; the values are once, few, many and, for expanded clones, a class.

CDR3 protein: CASSYSRDLNTEAFF
CDR3 DNA: TGTGCCAGCAGTTATTCCAGGGATTTGAACACTGAAGCTTTCTTT
clone size: -
CDR3 length: 15
J gene: TRBJ1-1
V gene: TRBV6-5
D gene: -

CDR3 protein: CASSIQAGLVQFF
CDR3 DNA: TGTGCCAGTAGTATCCAAGCGGGACTAGTGCAGTTCTTC
clone size: -
CDR3 length: 13
J gene: TRBJ2-1
V gene: TRBV19
D gene: TRBD2

CDR3 protein: CASSDSDYTQYF
CDR3 DNA: TGTGCCAGCAGTGACAGCGATTATACGCAGTATTTT
clone size: once
CDR3 length: 12
J gene: TRBJ2-3
V gene: TRBV6-5
D gene: -

CDR3 protein: CASSLEGGRENNQPQHF
CDR3 DNA: TGTGCCAGCAGCTTAGAGGGTGGGAGGGAGAACAATCAGCCCCAGCATTTT
clone size: -
CDR3 length: 17
J gene: TRBJ1-5
V gene: TRBV7-8
D gene: -

CDR3 protein: CASSLGPGSTDTQYF
CDR3 DNA: TGTGCCAGCAGCTTAGGTCCGGGGAGCACAGATACGCAGTATTTT
clone size: -
CDR3 length: 15
J gene: TRBJ2-3
V gene: TRBV11-2
D gene: -

CDR3 protein: CASSQGGGSGANVLTF
CDR3 DNA: TGCGCCAGCAGCCAAGGTGGCGGATCTGGGGCCAACGTCCTGACTTTC
clone size: -
CDR3 length: 16
J gene: TRBJ2-6
V gene: TRBV4-3
D gene: -

CDR3 protein: CASSRREAGGNQPQHF
CDR3 DNA: TGCGCCAGCAGCCGCCGGGAAGCGGGCGGCAATCAGCCCCAGCATTTT
clone size: -
CDR3 length: 16
J gene: TRBJ1-5
V gene: TRBV4-3
D gene: -

CDR3 protein: CASAGTGDTGELFF
CDR3 DNA: TGTGCCAGTGCCGGGACAGGGGACACCGGGGAGCTGTTTTTT
clone size: -
CDR3 length: 14
J gene: TRBJ2-2
V gene: TRBV19
D gene: TRBD1

CDR3 protein: CASSQEGSGSSYEQYF
CDR3 DNA: TGCGCCAGCAGCCAAGAAGGCAGCGGGAGCTCCTACGAGCAGTACTTC
clone size: -
CDR3 length: 16
J gene: TRBJ2-7
V gene: TRBV4-1
D gene: TRBD2

CDR3 protein: CASSVASGGNTGELFF
CDR3 DNA: TGTGCCAGCAGCGTAGCTAGCGGGGGGAACACCGGGGAGCTGTTTTTT
clone size: -
CDR3 length: 16
J gene: TRBJ2-2
V gene: TRBV9
D gene: TRBD2

CDR3 protein: CASSPTEAPLAFF
CDR3 DNA: TGCGCCAGCAGCCCGACTGAGGCTCCCTTGGCTTTCTTT
clone size: -
CDR3 length: 13
J gene: TRBJ1-1
V gene: TRBV4-1
D gene: -

CDR3 protein: CASSIQGSSGNTIYF
CDR3 DNA: TGTGCCAGCAGCATACAGGGATCCTCTGGAAACACCATATATTTT
clone size: once
CDR3 length: 15
J gene: TRBJ1-3
V gene: TRBV9
D gene: -

CDR3 protein: CASSQEGRKNYEQYF
CDR3 DNA: TGTGCTAGCTCACAGGAGGGACGAAAAAACTACGAGCAGTACTTC
clone size: -
CDR3 length: 15
J gene: TRBJ2-7
V gene: TRBV18
D gene: -

CDR3 protein: CASSQVAAGEADTQYF
CDR3 DNA: TGCGCCAGCAGCCAAGTCGCAGCGGGAGAAGCAGATACGCAGTATTTT
clone size: -
CDR3 length: 16
J gene: TRBJ2-3
V gene: TRBV4-3
D gene: TRBD2

CDR3 protein: CASSKGLAESGEQFF
CDR3 DNA: TGTGCCAGCAGCAAGGGACTAGCGGAAAGCGGTGAGCAGTTCTTC
clone size: once
CDR3 length: 15
J gene: TRBJ2-1
V gene: TRBV2
D gene: TRBD2

CDR3 protein: CSVAFPSGILRGTQYF
CDR3 DNA: TGCAGCGTTGCCTTCCCTAGCGGGATCCTTCGCGGTACGCAGTATTTT
clone size: -
CDR3 length: 16
J gene: TRBJ2-3
V gene: TRBV29-1
D gene: TRBD2

CDR3 protein: CASSEGGTGIYEQYF
CDR3 DNA: TGTGCCAGCAGTGAAGGTGGGACAGGGATCTACGAGCAGTACTTC
clone size: -
CDR3 length: 15
J gene: TRBJ2-7
V gene: TRBV6-1
D gene: TRBD1

CDR3 protein: CASSSSSGSSYEQYF
CDR3 DNA: TGTGCCAGCAGCTCCTCTAGCGGAAGCTCCTACGAGCAGTACTTC
clone size: -
CDR3 length: 15
J gene: TRBJ2-7
V gene: TRBV11-2
D gene: TRBD2

CDR3 protein: CASSPSGRAVYNEQFF
CDR3 DNA: TGTGCCAGCTCACCTAGCGGGAGGGCCGTCTACAATGAGCAGTTCTTC
clone size: -
CDR3 length: 16
J gene: TRBJ2-1
V gene: TRBV18
D gene: TRBD2

CDR3 protein: CASSVGGGGGYTDTQYF
CDR3 DNA: TGTGCCAGCAGCGTAGGGGGCGGAGGAGGGTACACAGATACGCAGTATTTT
clone size: once
CDR3 length: 17
J gene: TRBJ2-3
V gene: TRBV9
D gene: -

CDR3 protein: CAWSSHSYNEQFF
CDR3 DNA: TGTGCCTGGAGTTCCCACAGCTACAATGAGCAGTTCTTC
clone size: -
CDR3 length: 13
J gene: TRBJ2-1
V gene: TRBV30
D gene: -

CDR3 protein: CASSQVSGVGGSAKNIQYF
CDR3 DNA: TGTGCCAGCAGCCAAGTCTCCGGGGTTGGGGGGAGCGCGAAAAACATTCAGTACTTC
clone size: -
CDR3 length: 19
J gene: TRBJ2-4
V gene: TRBV4-2
D gene: -

CDR3 protein: CASSPTSGLATYEQYF
CDR3 DNA: TGTGCCAGCAGCCCCACTAGCGGGCTCGCCACCTACGAGCAGTACTTC
clone size: -
CDR3 length: 16
J gene: TRBJ2-7
V gene: TRBV28
D gene: TRBD2

CDR3 protein: CSASGGFQYF
CDR3 DNA: TGCAGTGCTAGCGGGGGGTTTCAGTACTTC
clone size: -
CDR3 length: 10
J gene: TRBJ2-7
V gene: TRBV20-1
D gene: TRBD2

CDR3 protein: CASSQDLRGETQYF
CDR3 DNA: TGCGCCAGCAGCCAAGATCTCAGGGGGGAGACCCAGTACTTC
clone size: -
CDR3 length: 14
J gene: TRBJ2-5
V gene: TRBV4-1
D gene: TRBD1

CDR3 protein: CASSTRQAHQPQHF
CDR3 DNA: TGTGCCAGTAGTACGCGACAGGCCCATCAGCCCCAGCATTTT
clone size: -
CDR3 length: 14
J gene: TRBJ1-5
V gene: TRBV19
D gene: -

CDR3 protein: CASSRDREYGYTF
CDR3 DNA: TGTGCCAGCAGTAGGGACAGGGAATATGGCTACACCTTC
clone size: -
CDR3 length: 13
J gene: TRBJ1-2
V gene: TRBV6-5
D gene: TRBD1

CDR3 protein: CASRVQGDQPQHF
CDR3 DNA: TGTGCCAGCAGAGTACAGGGGGATCAGCCCCAGCATTTT
clone size: -
CDR3 length: 13
J gene: TRBJ1-5
V gene: TRBV27
D gene: TRBD1

CDR3 protein: CAISERSGADEQFF
CDR3 DNA: TGTGCCATCAGTGAGCGGAGCGGGGCGGACGAGCAGTTCTTC
clone size: -
CDR3 length: 14
J gene: TRBJ2-1
V gene: TRBV10-3
D gene: TRBD2

CDR3 protein: CASTGTSGRRRETQYF
CDR3 DNA: TGTGCCAGCACCGGGACTAGCGGGAGGAGGCGAGAGACCCAGTACTTC
clone size: -
CDR3 length: 16
J gene: TRBJ2-5
V gene: TRBV11-2
D gene: TRBD2

CDR3 protein: CASSRGTPWRETQYF
CDR3 DNA: TGCGCCAGCAGCCGCGGGACGCCATGGCGGGAGACCCAGTACTTC
clone size: -
CDR3 length: 15
J gene: TRBJ2-5
V gene: TRBV5-1
D gene: -

CDR3 protein: CASSPDGTGVRQPQHF
CDR3 DNA: TGTGCCAGCTCACCAGACGGGACAGGGGTTCGTCAGCCCCAGCATTTT
clone size: -
CDR3 length: 16
J gene: TRBJ1-5
V gene: TRBV18
D gene: TRBD1

CDR3 protein: CASSFALAGDEQFF
CDR3 DNA: TGTGCCAGCAGCTTTGCCCTAGCGGGAGATGAGCAGTTCTTC
clone size: -
CDR3 length: 14
J gene: TRBJ2-1
V gene: TRBV5-6
D gene: TRBD2

CDR3 protein: CASSQDSGGNQINNEQFF
CDR3 DNA: TGCGCCAGCAGCCAAGATTCGGGAGGGAACCAAATAAACAATGAGCAGTTCTTC
clone size: few
CDR3 length: 18
J gene: TRBJ2-1
V gene: TRBV4-3
D gene: TRBD2

CDR3 protein: CASSYSAGPYGYTF
CDR3 DNA: TGTGCCAGCAGTTACTCGGCAGGTCCCTATGGCTACACCTTC
clone size: -
CDR3 length: 14
J gene: TRBJ1-2
V gene: TRBV6-5
D gene: -

CDR3 protein: CASSFSSGGSYNEQFF
CDR3 DNA: TGTGCCAGCAGCTTTTCTAGCGGAGGCTCCTACAATGAGCAGTTCTTC
clone size: -
CDR3 length: 16
J gene: TRBJ2-1
V gene: TRBV7-9
D gene: TRBD2